The 20 T cell receptor beta chains below were found in one sample sequenced in a study of cytomegalovirus exposure and HLA in healthy donors. The method was immunoSEQ multiplex PCR; TCRdb's version includes in-frame clones alone and lacks a portion of them. This sample yields 90,000 to 100,000 clones, of which roughly 90% are seen a single time; less than 7.5% belongs to the top ten. The sequencing input was PBMCs. Receptors originate from a man aged 18 to 30 in good health and CMV-seropositive.

Only one count was recorded for this clone. The genes are TRBV29-1 and TRBJ1-1; maybe TRBD1 (6 bases). This CDR3 spans 13 amino acids. Trimming took off 5 bases at V and 4 bases at J, with 14 bases between the two ends. Germline CDR1 SQVTM, CDR2 ANQGSEA. CDR3 amino acids: CSVIGGLGTEAFF. As DNA, the CDR3 is TGCAGCGTTATCGGGGGGCTAGGCACTGAAGCTTTCTTT.

The rearrangement links TRBV9 to TRBJ2-3, with 11 bases aligning to TRBD2. With V trimmed by 3 bases and J by 6 bases, 9 bases remained unmatched. CDR1 and CDR2 from the germline V gene are SGDLS and YYNGEE. The CDR3 spans 16 residues. CDR3 nucleotides: TGTGCCAGCAGCGGCCTAGCGGGGGGTCGCCCGGATACGCAGTATTTT. This gives the protein CASSGLAGGRPDTQYF.

By share of the sample, this clone is medium-sized (0.01 to 0.1%). CDR3 nucleotide sequence: TGTGCCAGCAGCGCCGGGACTAGCGGGAAATACGAGCAGTACTTC. This codes for CASSAGTSGKYEQYF. V gene TRBV9 combines with J gene TRBJ2-7; 13 bases align to TRBD2. J lost 4 bases, V lost 3 bases, and 4 bases had no gene match. The germline V gene has CDR1 SGDLS and CDR2 YYNGEE. The CDR3 has 15 amino acids.

The J gene is TRBJ2-1, the V gene TRBV16; D may be TRBD1 (7 bases). The CDR3 runs to 14 residues. Deletions cut 4 bases from V and 8 bases from J, with 15 bases between. CDR1 and CDR2 (germline): KGHSY, FQNENV. The CDR3 bases are TGTGCCAGCAGCCCAACCAGGGGGGAGCATGAGCAGTTCTTC. Amino acid sequence: CASSPTRGEHEQFF.

V and J are TRBV4-2 and TRBJ1-1; TRBD1 agrees at 8 bases. The length of the CDR3 is 15 residues. The junction had 4 bases not matched to a gene; V was cut back by 1 base and J by 3 bases. Germline CDR1 and CDR2: LGHNA and YNFKEQ. In nucleotides, the CDR3 is TGTGCCAGCAGCCAAGGACAGGGGTCGGACACTGAAGCTTTCTTT. It is translated as CASSQGQGSDTEAFF.

This clone has only one observation. The chain links TRBV11-2 to TRBJ1-2, with D tentatively TRBD1 (5 bases). The ends were cut back, 0 bases at V and 8 bases at J, with 16 bases in the middle. The CDR3 contains 15 residues. Germline CDR1 and CDR2: SGHAT and FQNNGV. The chain's CDR3 is CASSLDLAGGEGYTF. In DNA, the CDR3 is TGTGCCAGCAGCTTAGATCTAGCGGGGGGAGAAGGCTACACCTTC. Together with reference TRBV11-2 and TRBJ1-2, the CDR3 gives the full variable domain: EAGVAQSPRYKIIEKRQSVAFWCNPISGHATLYWYQQILGQGPKLLIQFQNNGVVDDSQLPKDRFSAERLKGVDSTLKIQPAKLEDSAVYLCASSLDLAGGEGYTFGSGTRLTVV.

This chain uses TRBV19 with TRBJ2-5, with 10 bases identical to TRBD2. J was trimmed by 0 bases and V by 4 bases; bases with no gene match: 8. The CDR3 is 17 amino acids. The germline V gene has CDR1 LNHDA and CDR2 SQIVND (reference sequence). The CDR3, as DNA: TGTGCCAGTAGTACCACCACTAGCGGGGTGAACCAAGAGACCCAGTACTTC. Encoded protein: CASSTTTSGVNQETQYF.

The rearrangement links TRBV4-2 to TRBJ2-7; D might be TRBD2 (6 bases). Germline V CDR1 and CDR2: LGHNA, YNFKEQ. Trimming took off 0 bases at V and 1 base at J, with 13 bases between the two ends. This CDR3 region has 16 residues. The CDR3, as DNA: TGTGCCAGCAGCCAAGAGGGGGGTATAGGGTCCTACGAGCAGTACTTC. This encodes CASSQEGGIGSYEQYF.

The CDR3 loop is CASSSGLGGPGELFF. The CDR3 DNA sequence: TGTGCCAGCAGCTCGGGACTAGGGGGTCCCGGGGAGCTGTTTTTT. The chain uses TRBV5-4 and TRBJ2-2; 8 positions match TRBD2. This CDR3 contains 15 residues. CDR1 is SGHNT and CDR2 is YYREEE in the germline V gene (reference sequence). V lost 3 bases to trimming and J lost 6 bases; unmatched junction nucleotides: 7.

This chain uses TRBV9 with TRBJ2-3, with 11 bases aligning to TRBD2. The CDR3 is 16 residues long. With V trimmed by 0 bases and J by 3 bases, 3 bases remained unmatched. CDR1 is SGDLS and CDR2 is YYNGEE in the germline V gene. The CDR3 here is CASSVAPSGGTDTQYF. CDR3 nucleotides: TGTGCCAGCAGCGTAGCTCCTAGCGGGGGGACAGATACGCAGTATTTT.

The count of this clone is one. The CDR3 region has the DNA TGCGCCAGCAGCTTGGGCGAGACATTTCTCTCGTACGAGCAGTACTTC. Its protein product is CASSLGETFLSYEQYF. This chain connects TRBV5-1 to TRBJ2-7; no definite D call. Per germline, CDR1 SGHRS and CDR2 YFSETQ. V was pared by 0 bases and J by 4 bases, with 17 bases between. The CDR3 contains 16 residues.

The chain carries TRBV5-4 and TRBJ2-3, with TRBD2 matching 9 bases. This CDR3 spans 16 amino acids. V gave up 4 bases and J gave up 0 bases; unmatched junction bases: 6. Germline V gene lookup returns CDR1 SGHNT and CDR2 YYREEE (reference sequence). CDR3 in amino acids: CASSMTSGTSTDTQYF. CDR3 DNA sequence: TGTGCCAGCAGCATGACTAGCGGCACTAGCACAGATACGCAGTATTTT.

The rearrangement uses TRBV25-1 and TRBJ2-5; 7 bases fit TRBD2. The CDR3 runs 14 residues. CDR1 is MGHDK and CDR2 is SYGVNS in the germline V gene. Trimming at V came to 3 bases and at J to 4 bases, leaving 5 bases not matched to a gene. CDR3: CASSDRDYGETQYF. In DNA form, the CDR3 reads TGTGCCAGCAGTGATCGGGACTACGGAGAGACCCAGTACTTC.

This clone turned up a few times. This chain joins TRBV6-4 and TRBJ2-7; TRBD2 might be the D (5 bases). There are 13 residues in the CDR3. From germline, CDR1 is MRHNA and CDR2 SNTAGT. Trimming removed 8 bases at V and 5 bases at J, with 16 bases between. The CDR3 protein is CASVEGNSNEQYF. CDR3 nucleotides: TGTGCCAGCGTAGAGGGAAACTCTAACGAGCAGTACTTC.

The V and J genes are TRBV27 and TRBJ2-7; D not certain. Germline CDR1 MNHEY, CDR2 SMNVEV (reference sequence). This CDR3 spans 15 amino acids. Trimming took off 4 bases at V and 3 bases at J, with 16 bases between the two ends. Here the CDR3 reads CASSSKQPFLYEQYF. The DNA of the CDR3 is TGTGCCAGCAGTTCCAAACAGCCGTTCCTCTACGAGCAGTACTTC.

The chain carries TRBV12-5 and TRBJ2-3, with a tentative D call TRBD2 (5 bases). CDR3 size: 12 residues. Germline V CDR1 and CDR2: LGHNT, FRNRAP. Trimming took off 4 bases at V and 6 bases at J, with 8 bases between the two ends. The CDR3 reads CASGSTGDTQYF. CDR3 DNA: TGTGCTAGTGGTTCGACGGGGGATACGCAGTATTTT. The full variable domain, with the rest looked up from reference TRBV12-5 and TRBJ2-3, is DARVTQTPRHKVTEMGQEVTMRCQPILGHNTVFWYRQTMMQGLELLAYFRNRAPLDDSGMPKDRFSAEMPDATLATLKIQPSEPRDSAVYFCASGSTGDTQYFGPGTRLTVL.

V gene TRBV7-2 combines with J gene TRBJ2-1; tentatively, D is TRBD2 (7 bases). This CDR3 region has 15 residues. V was trimmed by 5 bases and J by 7 bases, leaving 18 bases between them. Germline V gives CDR1 SGHTA, CDR2 FQGNSA. CDR3 in amino acids: CASSPVGGGGNEQFF. In DNA, the CDR3 is TGTGCCAGCAGCCCCGTGGGGGGGGGCGGGAATGAGCAGTTCTTC.

CDR3 bases: TGTGCCAGTAGTATAGACATTCAAAGACATTTCTACACTGAAGCTTTCTTT. Its translation: CASSIDIQRHFYTEAFF. The V gene is TRBV19, the J gene TRBJ1-1; D ambiguous. The CDR3 has 17 residues. Germline V gene data show CDR1 as LNHDA and CDR2 as SQIVND (reference sequence). V gave up 0 bases and J gave up 3 bases, with 17 bases separating them.

V gene TRBV6-5 combines with J gene TRBJ1-2, with D possibly matching TRBD1 (5 bases). CDR1 and CDR2 (germline): MNHEY, SVGAGI. CDR3 length: 14 residues. With 6 bases removed from V and 4 bases from J, the gap between germline ends came to 15 bases. The CDR3 spells CASSREGASYGYTF. Written as DNA, the CDR3 is TGTGCCAGCAGCAGGGAAGGGGCAAGCTATGGCTACACCTTC.

The chain carries TRBV5-5 and TRBJ2-3, with 7 bases matching TRBD2. J was trimmed by 2 bases and V by 4 bases; bases with no gene match: 10. CDR3 length equals 16 residues. Germline assignment: CDR1 SGHKS and CDR2 YYEKEE (reference sequence). The CDR3 DNA follows: TGTGCCAGCAGCCGGGCAAAGAGCGGGAACACAGATACGCAGTATTTT. Translated, it gives CASSRAKSGNTDTQYF.